This TCR beta chain is drawn from a study of blood T cell repertoires in COVID-19. The CDR3 covers 15 residues. Looked up from germline, CDR1 is WNHNN and CDR2 is SYGVQD (reference sequence). V gave up 2 bases and J gave up 4 bases, with 14 bases separating them. Sequencing used immunoSEQ multiplex PCR; TCRdb keeps in-frame clones, though not all of them. Here the sample spans approximately 100,000 clones, around 90% being singletons. The V gene is TRBV10-1, the J gene TRBJ2-5, with TRBD2 as a possible D gene (6 bases). Sequenced sample: peripheral blood. This sequence was found in a human donor in a cohort sampled during active COVID-19. The CDR3 DNA reads TGCGCCAGCAGTGAGGGCGGGGCCTCGGGAGAGACCCAGTACTTC. This gives the protein CASSEGGASGETQYF.